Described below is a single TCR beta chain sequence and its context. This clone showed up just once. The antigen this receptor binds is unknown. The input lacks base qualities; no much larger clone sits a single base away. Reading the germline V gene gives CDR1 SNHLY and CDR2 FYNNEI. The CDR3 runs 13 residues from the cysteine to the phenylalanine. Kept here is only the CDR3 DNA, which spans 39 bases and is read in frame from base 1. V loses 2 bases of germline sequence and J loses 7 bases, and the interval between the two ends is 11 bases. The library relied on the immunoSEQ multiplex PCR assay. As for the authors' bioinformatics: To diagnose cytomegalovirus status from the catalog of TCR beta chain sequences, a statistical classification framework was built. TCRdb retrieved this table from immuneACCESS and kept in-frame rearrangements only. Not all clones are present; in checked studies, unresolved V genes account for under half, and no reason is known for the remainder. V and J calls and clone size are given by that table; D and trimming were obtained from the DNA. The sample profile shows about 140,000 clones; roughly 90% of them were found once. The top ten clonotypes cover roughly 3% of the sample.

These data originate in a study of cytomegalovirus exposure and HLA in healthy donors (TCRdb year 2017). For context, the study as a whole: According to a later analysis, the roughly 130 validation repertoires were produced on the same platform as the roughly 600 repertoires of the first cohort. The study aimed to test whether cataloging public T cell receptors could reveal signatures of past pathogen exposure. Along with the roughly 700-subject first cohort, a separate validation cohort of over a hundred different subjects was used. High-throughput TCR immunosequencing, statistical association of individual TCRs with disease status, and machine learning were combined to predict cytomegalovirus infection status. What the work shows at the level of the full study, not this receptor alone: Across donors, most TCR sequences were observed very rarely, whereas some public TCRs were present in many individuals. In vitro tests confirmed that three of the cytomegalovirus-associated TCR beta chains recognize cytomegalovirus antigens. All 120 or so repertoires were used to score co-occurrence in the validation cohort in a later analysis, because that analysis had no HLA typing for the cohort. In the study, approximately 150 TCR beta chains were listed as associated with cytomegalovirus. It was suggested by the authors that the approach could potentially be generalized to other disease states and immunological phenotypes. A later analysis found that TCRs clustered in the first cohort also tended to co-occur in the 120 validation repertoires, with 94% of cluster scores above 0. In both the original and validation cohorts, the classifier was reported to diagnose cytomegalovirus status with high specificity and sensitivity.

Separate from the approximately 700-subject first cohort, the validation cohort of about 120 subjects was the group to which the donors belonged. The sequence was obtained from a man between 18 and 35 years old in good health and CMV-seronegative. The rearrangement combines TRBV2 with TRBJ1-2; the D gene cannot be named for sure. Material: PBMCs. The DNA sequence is TGTGCCAGCAGTGAATACCGGGGAGGTGGCTACACCTTC. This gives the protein CASSEYRGGGYTF.